This TCR beta chain was obtained from a study of blood T cell repertoires in COVID-19. Study summary: The United States, Italy and Spain provided the acute and convalescent COVID-19 samples. Nucleic acid was either cDNA or gDNA, and it came from T cells, B-cell-depleted T cells, or PBMCs.

The ends were cut back, 0 bases at V and 1 base at J, with 6 bases in the middle. The germline V gene has CDR1 LNHNV and CDR2 YYDKDF (reference sequence). This CDR3 spans 14 amino acids. The authors' processing: From reference gene primer amplification, estimates of nucleated cell counts were derived. Assay: immunoSEQ multiplex PCR; the TCRdb copy retains only in-frame clones and omits some. That table is the source of V, J and clone size, and D and trimming were worked out from the DNA. The table includes more than 95,000 clones, around 76% detected once. Sequencing was performed on peripheral blood. V and J are TRBV15 and TRBJ1-1; D remains unclear. The sequence derives from a man older than 75 with acute or convalescent COVID-19. The CDR3 bases are TGTGCCACCAGCAGAGATCGCGCGAACACTGAAGCTTTCTTT. Its protein is CATSRDRANTEAFF.